Listed below are T cell receptor beta chains from one sample, sequenced in a study of blood T cells in healthy people across ages. Using its own MiXCR run on the 5' RACE reads, TCRdb lists one record per CDR3 protein. The table includes about 930,000 distinct CDR3 sequences, approximately 32% detected once. Separately, the same data were catalogued under a study of T cells of mothers and their children.

Material: blood. The receptors were gathered from a woman aged 40 to 50 in good health. The CDR3 runs from the conserved cysteine through the conserved F or W. A D gene is named only where the DNA matches it firmly. Rows give clone size only sometimes, using once, few, many, or a class for an expanded clone.

size: .; J: TRBJ1-2; D: .; V: TRBV20-1; CDR3: CSAVRLGVEGYGYTF; DNA: TGCAGTGCCGTCCGCCTCGGGGTGGAGGGCTATGGCTACACCTTC
size: many; J: TRBJ2-1; D: TRBD2; V: TRBV7-9; CDR3: CASSFPGTSGVEQFF; DNA: TGTGCCAGCAGCTTTCCCGGGACTAGCGGGGTCGAGCAGTTCTTC
size: once; J: TRBJ2-5; D: TRBD2; V: TRBV27; CDR3: CASSLHPGLATQETQYF; DNA: TGTGCCAGCAGTTTACATCCGGGACTAGCTACACAAGAGACCCAGTACTTC
size: .; J: TRBJ1-2; D: .; V: TRBV6-2/TRBV6-3; CDR3: CASSYSHLRNPATYGYTF; DNA: TGTGCCAGCAGTTACTCGCATCTACGAAATCCAGCCACTTATGGCTACACCTTC
size: many; J: TRBJ2-3; D: .; V: TRBV12-5; CDR3: CASAYSGHTDTQYF; DNA: TGTGCTAGTGCCTACAGTGGGCACACAGATACGCAGTATTTT
size: many; J: TRBJ2-3; D: .; V: TRBV5-1; CDR3: CASSFELARTDTQYF; DNA: TGCGCCAGCAGCTTTGAACTAGCCCGAACAGATACGCAGTATTTT
size: many; J: TRBJ2-5; D: .; V: TRBV7-3; CDR3: CASSLGSTTQETQYF; DNA: TGTGCCAGCAGCTTAGGCTCGACTACTCAAGAGACCCAGTACTTC
size: .; J: TRBJ1-6; D: .; V: TRBV15; CDR3: CATSRGAGGTGSPLHF; DNA: TGTGCCACCAGCAGAGGGGCGGGGGGAACGGGTTCACCCCTCCACTTT
size: few; J: TRBJ2-2; D: .; V: TRBV7-2; CDR3: CASSPLAGELFF; DNA: TGTGCCAGCAGTCCTCTAGCCGGGGAGCTGTTTTTT
size: many; J: TRBJ2-3; D: .; V: TRBV7-6; CDR3: CASSLAIVRFRSSTDTQYF; DNA: TGTGCCAGCAGCTTAGCGATCGTCCGTTTTAGGTCTAGCACAGATACGCAGTATTTT
size: few; J: TRBJ1-1; D: .; V: TRBV29-1; CDR3: CSVAPRNPNTEAFF; DNA: TGCAGCGTTGCTCCTAGAAATCCGAACACTGAAGCTTTCTTT
size: few; J: TRBJ2-1; D: .; V: TRBV13; CDR3: CASSFGDFFSYNEQFF; DNA: TGTGCCAGCAGCTTTGGGGATTTTTTCTCCTACAATGAGCAGTTCTTC
size: few; J: TRBJ2-5; D: .; V: TRBV6-5; CDR3: CASSYVGGRSETQYF; DNA: TGTGCCAGCAGTTACGTCGGGGGGCGTAGCGAGACCCAGTACTTC
size: .; J: TRBJ2-3; D: TRBD2; V: TRBV5-1; CDR3: CASSSITSGGDSTDTQYF; DNA: TGCGCCAGCAGCTCGATCACTAGCGGGGGCGACAGCACAGATACGCAGTATTTT
size: many; J: TRBJ2-3; D: .; V: TRBV7-2; CDR3: CASSLSRSTDTQYF; DNA: TGTGCCAGCAGCTTAAGTCGCAGCACAGATACGCAGTATTTT
size: .; J: TRBJ2-1; D: TRBD1; V: TRBV10-3; CDR3: CAISGSGQGLRDEQFF; DNA: TGTGCCATCAGTGGATCGGGACAGGGGTTGCGAGATGAGCAGTTCTTC
size: many; J: TRBJ2-1; D: .; V: TRBV7-9; CDR3: CASSIGTLKTDEQFF; DNA: TGTGCCAGCAGCATTGGGACCTTAAAGACGGATGAGCAGTTCTTC
size: once; J: TRBJ2-4; D: TRBD1; V: TRBV7-9; CDR3: CARMVIQGADIQYF; DNA: TGTGCCAGGATGGTGATACAGGGGGCGGACATTCAGTACTTC
size: .; J: TRBJ2-5; D: .; V: TRBV5-6; CDR3: CASSHRPSRMQETQYF; DNA: TGTGCCAGCAGCCACCGCCCTAGCAGGATGCAAGAGACCCAGTACTTC
size: .; J: TRBJ2-1; D: TRBD1; V: TRBV20-1; CDR3: CSAMKGAGDSYNEQFF; DNA: TGCAGTGCTATGAAGGGGGCAGGGGACTCCTACAATGAGCAGTTCTTC
size: .; J: TRBJ1-4; D: .; V: TRBV16; CDR3: CASSQSSPGREKLFF; DNA: TGTGCCAGCAGCCAATCGTCCCCGGGACGCGAAAAACTGTTTTTT
size: .; J: TRBJ2-7; D: .; V: TRBV6-4; CDR3: CASRKDPGSYEQYF; DNA: TGTGCCAGCAGGAAGGACCCAGGCTCCTACGAGCAGTACTTC
size: .; J: TRBJ1-2; D: TRBD1; V: TRBV3-1; CDR3: CASSQGQYRGSPFHYGYTF; DNA: TGTGCCAGCAGCCAAGGCCAGTACAGGGGTTCTCCTTTTCACTATGGCTACACCTTC
size: .; J: TRBJ2-7; D: TRBD1; V: TRBV19; CDR3: CASSMRQGWGEQYF; DNA: TGTGCCAGTAGTATGCGACAGGGATGGGGCGAGCAGTACTTC
size: .; J: TRBJ2-7; D: TRBD1; V: TRBV27; CDR3: CASSLGTGDHYEQYF; DNA: TGTGCCAGCAGTTTGGGGACAGGCGACCACTACGAGCAGTACTTC
size: few; J: TRBJ1-1; D: .; V: TRBV27; CDR3: CASSPRNHMNTEAFF; DNA: TGTGCCAGCAGTCCTCGCAACCATATGAACACTGAAGCTTTCTTT
size: few; J: TRBJ1-5; D: .; V: TRBV12-3/TRBV12-4; CDR3: CASSLGLHQPQHF; DNA: TGTGCCAGCAGTTTAGGTCTACATCAGCCCCAGCATTTT
size: .; J: TRBJ1-1; D: .; V: TRBV6-1; CDR3: CASSASGTEAFF; DNA: TGTGCCAGCAGTGCCTCGGGCACTGAAGCTTTCTTT
size: few; J: TRBJ1-4; D: .; V: TRBV9; CDR3: CASTTGKELNEKLFF; DNA: TGTGCCAGCACCACAGGGAAGGAATTGAATGAAAAACTGTTTTTT
size: .; J: TRBJ2-3; D: TRBD2; V: TRBV12-3/TRBV12-4; CDR3: CASSKSGGITSTDAQYF; DNA: TGTGCCAGCAGCAAAAGCGGGGGGATCACTAGCACAGATGCGCAGTATTTT
size: many; J: TRBJ2-7; D: .; V: TRBV3-1; CDR3: CASSHHGYEQYF; DNA: TGTGCCAGCAGCCACCACGGCTACGAGCAGTACTTC
size: .; J: TRBJ1-2; D: TRBD1; V: TRBV12-3/TRBV12-4; CDR3: CASSFGAGGGYTF; DNA: TGTGCCAGCAGTTTCGGGGCAGGGGGAGGCTACACCTTC
size: many; J: TRBJ2-1; D: TRBD2; V: TRBV6-1; CDR3: CASSSQARGGPNEQFF; DNA: TGTGCCAGCAGTTCCCAAGCGCGGGGGGGGCCGAATGAGCAGTTCTTC
size: few; J: TRBJ2-2; D: TRBD2; V: TRBV11-2; CDR3: CASSSAGGTLTGELFF; DNA: TGTGCCAGCAGCTCGGCGGGGGGCACCCTCACCGGGGAGCTGTTTTTT
size: many; J: TRBJ2-7; D: .; V: TRBV9; CDR3: CASSETYEQYF; DNA: TGTGCCAGCAGCGAGACCTACGAGCAGTACTTC
size: .; J: TRBJ2-5; D: TRBD2; V: TRBV30; CDR3: CAWRSASGGLETQYF; DNA: TGTGCCTGGAGGTCGGCTAGCGGGGGGTTGGAGACCCAGTACTTC
size: .; J: TRBJ2-3; D: TRBD2; V: TRBV15; CDR3: CATSRERTSRWSADTQYF; DNA: TGTGCCACCAGCAGGGAAAGGACTAGTAGGTGGTCGGCAGATACGCAGTATTTT
size: few; J: TRBJ2-7; D: TRBD2; V: TRBV25-1; CDR3: CASSEGSSGGYEQYF; DNA: TGTGCCAGCAGTGAAGGAAGCAGCGGGGGCTACGAGCAGTACTTC
size: .; J: TRBJ2-1; D: TRBD2; V: TRBV20-1; CDR3: CSARTSGGAGSYNEQFF; DNA: TGCAGTGCGAGGACTAGCGGGGGGGCCGGGTCCTACAATGAGCAGTTCTTC
size: few; J: TRBJ2-3; D: TRBD2; V: TRBV24-1; CDR3: CATSDGPRGGRDTQYF; DNA: TGTGCCACCAGTGACGGACCCCGGGGGGGCCGGGATACGCAGTATTTT
size: few; J: TRBJ2-7; D: .; V: TRBV7-2; CDR3: CASSMLRGAASRTYEQYF; DNA: TGTGCCAGCAGTATGCTGCGCGGGGCAGCGAGTCGGACCTACGAGCAGTACTTC
size: .; J: TRBJ1-5; D: .; V: TRBV6-2/TRBV6-3; CDR3: CASSYRGEGNQPQHF; DNA: TGTGCCAGCAGTTATAGGGGTGAGGGCAATCAGCCCCAGCATTTT
size: few; J: TRBJ2-5; D: TRBD2; V: TRBV19; CDR3: CASSIPPRNSGGQETQYF; DNA: TGTGCCAGTAGTATCCCCCCCCGGAATAGCGGGGGACAAGAGACCCAGTACTTC
size: few; J: TRBJ1-2; D: .; V: TRBV5-4; CDR3: CASSSAGSPVYGYTF; DNA: TGTGCCAGCAGCTCGGCCGGGAGCCCAGTCTATGGCTACACCTTC
size: .; J: TRBJ1-2; D: TRBD1; V: TRBV7-9; CDR3: CASSESRDRVRYSYTF; DNA: TGTGCCAGCAGCGAGAGCCGGGACAGGGTGAGGTATAGCTACACCTTC
size: .; J: TRBJ1-2; D: .; V: TRBV28; CDR3: CASSLSRWGYGYTF; DNA: TGTGCCAGCAGTTTATCCAGGTGGGGCTATGGCTACACCTTC
size: many; J: TRBJ1-2; D: TRBD1; V: TRBV12-3/TRBV12-4; CDR3: CASSLGGQGYYGYTF; DNA: TGTGCCAGCAGTTTGGGGGGACAGGGATACTATGGCTACACCTTC
size: .; J: TRBJ2-1; D: TRBD2; V: TRBV4-1; CDR3: CASSPSDSGAYNEQFF; DNA: TGCGCCAGCAGCCCTTCGGATAGCGGGGCCTACAATGAGCAGTTCTTC
size: .; J: TRBJ1-4; D: TRBD1; V: TRBV25-1; CDR3: CASSEYSRGQEELFF; DNA: TGTGCCAGCAGTGAATACAGCAGGGGGCAGGAAGAACTGTTTTTT
size: .; J: TRBJ2-1; D: .; V: TRBV9; CDR3: CASSGAQTGNNEQFF; DNA: TGTGCCAGCAGCGGAGCCCAGACAGGAAACAATGAGCAGTTCTTC
size: .; J: TRBJ2-5; D: .; V: TRBV6-5; CDR3: CASSYSRTAQETQYF; DNA: TGTGCCAGCAGTTACTCGAGGACGGCTCAAGAGACCCAGTACTTC
size: few; J: TRBJ1-3; D: TRBD1; V: TRBV4-1; CDR3: CASSQVGQDPSGNTIYF; DNA: TGCGCCAGCAGCCAAGTGGGACAGGATCCCTCTGGAAACACCATATATTTT
size: .; J: TRBJ2-7; D: .; V: TRBV29-1; CDR3: CSATQGGYEQYF; DNA: TGCAGCGCCACCCAGGGGGGCTACGAGCAGTACTTC
size: .; J: TRBJ2-2; D: .; V: TRBV5-6; CDR3: CASSSGERINTGELFF; DNA: TGTGCCAGCAGCTCAGGGGAACGGATCAACACCGGGGAGCTGTTTTTT
size: many; J: TRBJ2-7; D: .; V: TRBV28; CDR3: CASSLPPAAGTASYEQYF; DNA: TGTGCCAGCAGTTTACCCCCCGCGGCGGGGACAGCATCCTACGAGCAGTACTTC
size: .; J: TRBJ2-1; D: .; V: TRBV7-2; CDR3: CASSAGPTSSKQFF; DNA: TGTGCCAGCAGCGCGGGCCCAACTAGTTCTAAGCAGTTCTTC
size: .; J: TRBJ2-1; D: .; V: TRBV7-3; CDR3: CASSGGKRSYNEQFF; DNA: TGTGCCAGCTCCGGAGGGAAGAGGTCCTACAATGAGCAGTTCTTC
size: many; J: TRBJ2-6; D: .; V: TRBV15; CDR3: CATSRVTGSGANVLTF; DNA: TGTGCCACCAGCAGAGTGACAGGCTCTGGGGCCAACGTCCTGACTTTC
size: .; J: TRBJ1-2; D: .; V: TRBV3-1; CDR3: CASSQVSGPYGYTF; DNA: TGTGCCAGCAGCCAAGTCTCGGGACCCTATGGCTACACCTTC